This TCR beta chain was sequenced during a study of early T cells in non-severe SARS-CoV-2 infection. As for the study in general: The study sequenced bulk RNA from unsorted whole blood, with chains unpaired.

Many counts were recorded for this clonotype. Antigen: not known. Findings and caveats of the study: The VDJdb matching leaned toward anti-spike CD8 responses and overlooked private and CD4 specificities.

TCRdb reprocessed the 5' RACE reads with MiXCR, giving one entry per CDR3 protein. The sample consists of roughly 30,000 distinct CDR3 sequences, approximately 4.2% of them appearing once. V was shortened by 5 bases and J by 8 bases, with 15 bases between the two germline ends. The CDR3 has 13 residues. The germline V gene has CDR1 SGHTA and CDR2 FQGNSA. This chain links TRBV7-2 with TRBJ1-2; TRBD1 is a possible D gene (6 bases). This clonotype originated in an adult who was a healthcare worker with PCR-confirmed SARS-CoV-2 infection or an uninfected control (not recorded which). What was sequenced was whole blood. The CDR3 bases are TGTGCCAGCAGCATAAACAGGGTTGGCGGCTACACCTTC. Amino acids: CASSINRVGGYTF.